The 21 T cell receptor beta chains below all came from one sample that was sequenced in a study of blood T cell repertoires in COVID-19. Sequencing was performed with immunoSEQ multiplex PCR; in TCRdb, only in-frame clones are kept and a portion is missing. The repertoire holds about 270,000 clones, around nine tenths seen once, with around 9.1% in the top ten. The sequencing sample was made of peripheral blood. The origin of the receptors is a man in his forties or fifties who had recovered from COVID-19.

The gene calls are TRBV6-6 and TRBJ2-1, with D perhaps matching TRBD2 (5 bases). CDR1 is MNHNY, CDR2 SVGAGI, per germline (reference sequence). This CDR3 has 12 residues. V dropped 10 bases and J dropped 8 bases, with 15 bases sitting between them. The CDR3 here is CATGNNLHEQFF. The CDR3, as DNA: TGTGCCACCGGGAATAACTTGCATGAGCAGTTCTTC.

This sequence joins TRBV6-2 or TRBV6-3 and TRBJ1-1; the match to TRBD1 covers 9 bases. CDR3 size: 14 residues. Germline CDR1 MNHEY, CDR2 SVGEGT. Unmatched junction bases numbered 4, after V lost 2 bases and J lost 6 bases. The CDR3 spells CASSYLQGASEAFF. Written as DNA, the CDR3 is TGTGCCAGCAGTTACCTACAGGGGGCATCTGAAGCTTTCTTT.

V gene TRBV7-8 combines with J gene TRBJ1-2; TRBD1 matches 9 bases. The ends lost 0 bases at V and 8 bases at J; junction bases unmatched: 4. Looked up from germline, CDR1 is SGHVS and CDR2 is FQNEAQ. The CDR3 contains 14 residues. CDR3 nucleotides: TGTGCCAGCAGCTTAGCGGGGACAGGGATAGGCTACACCTTC. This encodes CASSLAGTGIGYTF.

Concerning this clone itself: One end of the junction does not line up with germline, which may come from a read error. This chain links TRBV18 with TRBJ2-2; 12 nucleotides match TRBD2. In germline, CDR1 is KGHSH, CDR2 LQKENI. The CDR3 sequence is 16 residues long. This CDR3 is CASSPLAGGNTGELFF. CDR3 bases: TGTGCCAGCTCTCCACTAGCGGGAGGGAACACCGGGGAGCTGTTTTTT.

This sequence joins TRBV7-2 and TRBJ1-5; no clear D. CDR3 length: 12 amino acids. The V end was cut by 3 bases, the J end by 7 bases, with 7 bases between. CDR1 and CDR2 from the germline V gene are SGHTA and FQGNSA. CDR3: CASSFAVQPQHF. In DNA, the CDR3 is TGTGCCAGCAGCTTTGCGGTGCAGCCCCAGCATTTT.

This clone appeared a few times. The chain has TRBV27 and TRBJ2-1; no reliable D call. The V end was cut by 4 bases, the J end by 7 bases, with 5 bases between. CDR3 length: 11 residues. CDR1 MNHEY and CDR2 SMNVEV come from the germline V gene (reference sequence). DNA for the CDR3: TGTGCCAGCAGTTCCATTAATGAGCAGTTCTTC. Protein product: CASSSINEQFF.

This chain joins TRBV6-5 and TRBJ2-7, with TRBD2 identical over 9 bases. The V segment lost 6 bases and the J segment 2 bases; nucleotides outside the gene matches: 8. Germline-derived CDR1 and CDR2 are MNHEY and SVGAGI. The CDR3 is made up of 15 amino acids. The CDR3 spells CASSAASGVTYEQYF. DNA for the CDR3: TGTGCCAGCAGCGCGGCTAGCGGGGTTACCTACGAGCAGTACTTC.

The CDR3 sequence is CASSYSGVWDTQYF. The DNA for the CDR3 is TGTGCCAGCAGTTATTCCGGGGTCTGGGATACGCAGTATTTT. This rearrangement joins TRBV6-5 to TRBJ2-3; tentatively, D is TRBD2 (5 bases). Germline loops: CDR1 MNHEY, CDR2 SVGAGI. This CDR3 has 14 amino acids. Deletions cut 3 bases from V and 6 bases from J, with 13 bases between.

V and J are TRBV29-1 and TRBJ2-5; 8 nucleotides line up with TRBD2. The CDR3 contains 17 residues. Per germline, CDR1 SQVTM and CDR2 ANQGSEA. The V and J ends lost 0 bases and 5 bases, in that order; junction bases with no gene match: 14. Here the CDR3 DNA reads TGCAGCGTTGAAGAGGGCTGGGCGGGAGGCCTCCGGGAGACCCAGTACTTC. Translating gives CSVEEGWAGGLRETQYF. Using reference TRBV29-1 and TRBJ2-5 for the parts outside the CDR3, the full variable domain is SAVISQKPSRDICQRGTSLTIQCQVDSQVTMMFWYRQQPGQSLTLIATANQGSEATYESGFVIDKFPISRPNLTFSTLTVSNMSPEDSSIYLCSVEEGWAGGLRETQYFGPGTRLLVL.

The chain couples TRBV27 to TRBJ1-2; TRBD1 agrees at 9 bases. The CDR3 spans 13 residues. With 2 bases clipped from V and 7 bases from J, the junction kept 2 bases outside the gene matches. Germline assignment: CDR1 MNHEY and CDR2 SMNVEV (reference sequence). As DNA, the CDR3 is TGTGCCAGCAGTTTAACAGGGGGCGTTGGCTACACCTTC. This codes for CASSLTGGVGYTF.

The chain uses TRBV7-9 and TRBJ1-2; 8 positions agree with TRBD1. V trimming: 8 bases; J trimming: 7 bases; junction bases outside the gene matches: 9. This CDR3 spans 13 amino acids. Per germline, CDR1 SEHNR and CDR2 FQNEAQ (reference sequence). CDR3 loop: CASGRTGIFGYTF. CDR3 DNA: TGTGCCAGCGGTCGGACAGGGATCTTTGGCTACACCTTC.

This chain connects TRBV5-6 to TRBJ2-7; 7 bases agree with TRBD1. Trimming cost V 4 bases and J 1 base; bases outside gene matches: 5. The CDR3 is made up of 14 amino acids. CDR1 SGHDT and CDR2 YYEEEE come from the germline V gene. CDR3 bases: TGTGCCAGCAGCCTGGGGGACAGTTCCTACGAGCAGTACTTC. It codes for CASSLGDSSYEQYF.

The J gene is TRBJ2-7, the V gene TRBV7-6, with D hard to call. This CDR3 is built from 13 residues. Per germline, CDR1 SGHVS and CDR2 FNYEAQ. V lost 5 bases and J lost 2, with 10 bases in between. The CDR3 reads CASSNPPAYEQYF. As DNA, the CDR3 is TGTGCCAGCAGCAACCCTCCGGCCTACGAGCAGTACTTC.

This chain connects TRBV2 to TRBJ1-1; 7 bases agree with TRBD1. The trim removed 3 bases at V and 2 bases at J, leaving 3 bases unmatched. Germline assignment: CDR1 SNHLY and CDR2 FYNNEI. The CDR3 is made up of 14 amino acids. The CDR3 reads CASSDYRGNTEAFF. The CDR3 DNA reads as TGTGCCAGCAGTGATTACAGGGGAAACACTGAAGCTTTCTTT.

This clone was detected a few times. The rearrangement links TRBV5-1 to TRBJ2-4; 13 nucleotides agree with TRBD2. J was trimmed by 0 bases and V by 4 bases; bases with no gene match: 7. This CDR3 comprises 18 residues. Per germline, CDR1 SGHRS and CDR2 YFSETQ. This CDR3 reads CASSKGLAGLPAKNIQYF. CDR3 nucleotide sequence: TGCGCCAGCAGCAAGGGACTAGCGGGACTCCCAGCCAAAAACATTCAGTACTTC. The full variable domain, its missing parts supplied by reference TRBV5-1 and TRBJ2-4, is KAGVTQTPRYLIKTRGQQVTLSCSPISGHRSVSWYQQTPGQGLQFLFEYFSETQRNKGNFPGRFSGRQFSNSRSEMNVSTLELGDSALYLCASSKGLAGLPAKNIQYFGAGTRLSVL.

In nucleotides, the CDR3 is TGTGCCAGCAGCTTGGGGGACAGGAATCAGCCCCAGCATTTT. Translating gives CASSLGDRNQPQHF. The chain is built from TRBV5-5 and TRBJ1-5; 8 nucleotides line up with TRBD1. Germline CDR1 reads SGHKS; CDR2 reads YYEKEE (reference sequence). The CDR3 has 14 amino acids. The ends lost 0 bases at V and 4 bases at J; junction bases unmatched: 0.

The CDR3 DNA sequence: TGTGCCAGCAGCTTAGCTTCTAGCGGGGGGGACCAAGAGACCCAGTACTTC. Translating it yields CASSLASSGGDQETQYF. The rearrangement joins TRBV11-2 to TRBJ2-5; 12 nucleotides line up with TRBD2. J was trimmed by 0 bases and V by 1 base; bases with no gene match: 3. The CDR3 has 17 amino acids. In germline, CDR1 is SGHAT, CDR2 FQNNGV. The entire variable domain, with the rest obtained from reference TRBV11-2 and TRBJ2-5, is as follows: EAGVAQSPRYKIIEKRQSVAFWCNPISGHATLYWYQQILGQGPKLLIQFQNNGVVDDSQLPKDRFSAERLKGVDSTLKIQPAKLEDSAVYLCASSLASSGGDQETQYFGPGTRLLVL.

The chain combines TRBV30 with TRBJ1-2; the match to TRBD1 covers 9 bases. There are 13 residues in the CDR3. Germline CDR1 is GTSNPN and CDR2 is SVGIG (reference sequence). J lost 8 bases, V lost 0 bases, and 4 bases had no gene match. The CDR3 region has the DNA TGTGCCTGGAGTGTGGGGACAGGGAAGGGCTACACCTTC. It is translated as CAWSVGTGKGYTF.

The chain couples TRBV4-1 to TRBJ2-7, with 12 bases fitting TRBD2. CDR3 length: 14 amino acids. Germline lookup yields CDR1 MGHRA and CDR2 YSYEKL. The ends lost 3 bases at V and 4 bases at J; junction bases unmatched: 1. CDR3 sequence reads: CASSQTSGGYEQYF. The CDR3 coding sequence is TGCGCCAGCAGCCAGACTAGCGGGGGATACGAGCAGTACTTC.

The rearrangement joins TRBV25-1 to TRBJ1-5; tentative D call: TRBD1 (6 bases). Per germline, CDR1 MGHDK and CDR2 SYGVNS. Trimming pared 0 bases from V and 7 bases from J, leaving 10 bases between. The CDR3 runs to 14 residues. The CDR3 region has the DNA TGTGCCAGCAGTGAATATGGGGGGGCACAGCCCCAGCATTTT. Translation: CASSEYGGAQPQHF.

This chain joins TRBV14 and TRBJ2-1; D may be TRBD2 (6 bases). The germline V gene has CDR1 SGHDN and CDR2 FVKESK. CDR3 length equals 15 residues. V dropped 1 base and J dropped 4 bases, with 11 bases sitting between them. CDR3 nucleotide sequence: TGTGCCAGCAGCCAAGTTAGGAGCGGGTACAATGAGCAGTTCTTC. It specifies CASSQVRSGYNEQFF.